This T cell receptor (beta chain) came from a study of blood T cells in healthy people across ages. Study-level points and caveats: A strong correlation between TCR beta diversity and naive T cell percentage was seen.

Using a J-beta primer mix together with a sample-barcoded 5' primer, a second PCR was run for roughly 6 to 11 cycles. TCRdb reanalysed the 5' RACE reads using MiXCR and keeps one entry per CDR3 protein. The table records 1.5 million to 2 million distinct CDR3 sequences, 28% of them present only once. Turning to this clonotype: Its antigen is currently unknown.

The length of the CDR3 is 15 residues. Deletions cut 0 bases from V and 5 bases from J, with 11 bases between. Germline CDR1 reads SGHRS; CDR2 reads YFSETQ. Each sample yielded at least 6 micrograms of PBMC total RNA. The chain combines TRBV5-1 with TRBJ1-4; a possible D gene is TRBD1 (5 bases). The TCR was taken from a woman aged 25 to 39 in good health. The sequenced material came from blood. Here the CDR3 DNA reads TGCGCCAGCAGCTTGGGGCCCAAGGGGAATGAAAAACTGTTTTTT. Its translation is CASSLGPKGNEKLFF.